These 14 T cell receptor beta chains share one sample of origin, sequenced in a study of T-cell reconstitution after alpha-beta-depleted transplantation in children. Researchers prepared the TCRbeta library using unique molecular identifiers, the study reports. TCRdb reprocessed the PCR reads with MiXCR, giving one entry per CDR3 protein. Among 100,000 or so distinct CDR3 sequences listed, 7.5% to 9% were seen once. The source was PBMCs, collected before TCRalphabeta/CD19-depleted stem cell transplant. All receptors derive from a boy between 2 and 10 years old with acute lymphoblastic leukemia, due to receive a stem cell transplant.

This clonotype is deemed medium-sized. This chain connects TRBV6-6 to TRBJ2-2; no firm D call. CDR3 length equals 15 residues. V lost 2 bases to trimming and J lost 0 bases, with 7 bases between them. The germline V gene has CDR1 MNHNY and CDR2 SVGAGI (reference sequence). The CDR3 region has the DNA TGTGCCAGCAGTTACGTCACGGCGAACACCGGGGAGCTGTTTTTT. Its translation: CASSYVTANTGELFF.

This clonotype has a handful of counts. In nucleotides, the CDR3 is TGTGCCACCAGTGGTGGAAACACCATATATTTT. Its protein product is CATSGGNTIYF. This chain uses TRBV24-1 with TRBJ1-3; D is uncertain. V was shortened by 5 bases and J by 3 bases, with 1 base between the two germline ends. The CDR3 contains 11 residues. The V gene's germline CDR1 is KGHDR and CDR2 SFDVKD.

J is TRBJ1-1 and V is TRBV6-5; perhaps TRBD1 as D (6 bases). Trimming shortened V by 5 bases and J by 0 bases, and 10 bases separated the two germline ends. Germline loops: CDR1 MNHEY, CDR2 SVGAGI. The CDR3 is made up of 14 amino acids. The CDR3 protein is CASSPQGVNTEAFF. For the CDR3, the DNA is TGTGCCAGCAGTCCACAGGGTGTGAACACTGAAGCTTTCTTT.

This clonotype was detected ten times or more. The rearrangement joins TRBV28 to TRBJ1-5; TRBD1 matches 8 bases. From germline, CDR1 is MDHEN and CDR2 SYDVKM. This CDR3 is 16 amino acids long. The junction had 7 bases not matched to a gene; V was cut back by 6 bases and J by 0 bases. In DNA form, the CDR3 reads TGTGCCAGCAGGGGCGGACAGGGCTATAGCAATCAGCCCCAGCATTTT. Protein: CASRGGQGYSNQPQHF.

A few counts support this clonotype. The chain joins TRBV19 to TRBJ1-1; D uncertain. V lost 1 base, J lost 5 bases, and 8 bases lay in between. Germline V gene lookup returns CDR1 LNHDA and CDR2 SQIVND (reference sequence). The length of the CDR3 is 13 residues. The CDR3 DNA reads TGTGCCAGTAGTATAGGTCAAGAGACTGAAGCTTTCTTT. Its protein product is CASSIGQETEAFF.

This clonotype was picked up many times. This sequence joins TRBV5-6 and TRBJ2-1; unclear D gene. Germline V gives CDR1 SGHDT, CDR2 YYEEEE. Trimming took off 1 base at V and 5 bases at J, with 1 base between the two ends. The CDR3 runs to 11 residues. Written as DNA, the CDR3 is TGTGCCAGCAGCTTGAACAATGAGCAGTTCTTC. Protein product: CASSLNNEQFF.

This clonotype has at least ten counts. The chain recombines TRBV27 with TRBJ2-7; TRBD2 matches 9 bases. The V gene's germline CDR1 is MNHEY and CDR2 SMNVEV (reference sequence). The trim removed 8 bases at V and 2 bases at J, leaving 10 bases unmatched. The length of the CDR3 is 15 residues. CDR3 nucleotide sequence: TGTGCCAGCTGGGACAAGCGGGGGGAGACCTACGAGCAGTACTTC. Its translation is CASWDKRGETYEQYF.

This clonotype was picked up many times. The chain is built from TRBV28 and TRBJ2-7; tentatively, D is TRBD1 (6 bases). Trimming took off 7 bases at V and 1 base at J, with 14 bases between the two ends. The CDR3 is 14 residues long. From germline, CDR1 is MDHEN and CDR2 SYDVKM. The CDR3 coding sequence is TGTGCCAGCAACAAACAAGGGACATCCTACGAGCAGTACTTC. Translating gives CASNKQGTSYEQYF.

This clonotype has a count of ten or more. This chain joins TRBV7-2 and TRBJ2-1; D perhaps matches TRBD2 (6 bases). Germline CDR1 and CDR2: SGHTA and FQGNSA. CDR3 size: 16 residues. With 0 bases removed from V and 1 base from J, the gap between germline ends came to 10 bases. The DNA for the CDR3 is TGTGCCAGCAGCTTAGCCGGGACTGGTTCCTACAATGAGCAGTTCTTC. It specifies CASSLAGTGSYNEQFF.

In this sample, this clonotype turned up many times. The V and J genes are TRBV28 and TRBJ2-1; no definite D call. V shed 3 bases and J shed 6 bases, with 6 bases lying between them. Germline CDR1 and CDR2: MDHEN and SYDVKM. The CDR3 has 12 residues. The chain's CDR3 is CASSFSGNEQFF. CDR3 coding DNA: TGTGCCAGCAGTTTCTCAGGCAATGAGCAGTTCTTC.

This clonotype was recorded many times. The chain couples TRBV3-1 to TRBJ2-7; no definite D call. From germline, CDR1 is LGHDT and CDR2 YNNKEL (reference sequence). V was clipped by 8 bases and J by 2 bases, with 16 bases between them. The CDR3 consists of 14 residues. CDR3 loop: CASGKARSTYEQYF. The CDR3 region has the DNA TGTGCCAGCGGTAAAGCTCGGAGTACCTACGAGCAGTACTTC.

The chain couples TRBV2 to TRBJ2-1, with TRBD2 matching 8 bases. The length of the CDR3 is 14 residues. V was clipped by 5 bases and J by 6 bases; unmatched bases: 6. Germline V gene sequence: CDR1 SNHLY, CDR2 FYNNEI. CDR3 loop: CASSRAGAGNEQFF. CDR3 bases: TGTGCCAGCAGTCGAGCGGGGGCGGGCAATGAGCAGTTCTTC.

The chain recombines TRBV7-2 with TRBJ2-7, with TRBD2 matching over 7 bases. Germline V CDR1 and CDR2: SGHTA, FQGNSA. With 5 bases clipped from V and 3 bases from J, the junction kept 13 bases outside the gene matches. The CDR3 has 16 amino acids. CDR3 in DNA: TGTGCCAGCAGCCTTTGGGAGGGGCAGGGAGGCTACGAGCAGTACTTC. This sequence encodes CASSLWEGQGGYEQYF.

This clonotype occurred many times. The rearrangement uses TRBV2 and TRBJ2-5, with 8 bases identical to TRBD1. Looked up from germline, CDR1 is SNHLY and CDR2 is FYNNEI. Trimming removed 3 bases from V and 0 bases from J; junction bases left unmatched: 3. CDR3 size: 15 residues. DNA for the CDR3: TGTGCCAGCAGTGATTGGGACAGGTACCAAGAGACCCAGTACTTC. It yields the protein CASSDWDRYQETQYF.